This is a list of T cell receptor beta chains from one sample in a study of PD-L1 blockade in urothelial cancer. The repertoire was sequenced with immunoSEQ multiplex PCR; TCRdb's copy has only in-frame clones and lacks some. This sample yields tens of thousands of clones, of which about four fifths are seen a single time; about a tenth belongs to the top ten. Specimen: PBMCs, collected around atezolizumab (anti-PD-L1) treatment. The origin of the receptors is a woman between 65 and 79 years old with urothelial cancer. The CDR3 runs from the conserved cysteine through the conserved F or W. A D gene is named only where the DNA matches it firmly. Rows may omit the clone size; those that give it use once, few, many or a size class.

clone size | J gene | V gene | D gene | CDR3 DNA | CDR3 protein
- | TRBJ2-1 | TRBV7-3 | TRBD2 | TGTGCCAGCAGCTTAATCGTGGGACTAGCGGGAGTTTTGAACAATGAGCAGTTCTTC | CASSLIVGLAGVLNNEQFF
- | TRBJ2-1 | TRBV7-6 | TRBD2 | TGTGCCAGCAGCTTAGATGGTGCGACTAGCGGGAGACTTAAACCCCTCAATGAGCAGTTCTTC | CASSLDGATSGRLKPLNEQFF
- | TRBJ2-2 | TRBV7-9 | TRBD2 | TGTGCCAGCAGCTTAGGACTAGCGGGAGTGGTCGGGGAGCTGTTTTTT | CASSLGLAGVVGELFF
few | TRBJ1-2 | TRBV19 | - | TGTGCCAGTAGTATAGATATAACAGGATGGAACTATGGCTACACCTTC | CASSIDITGWNYGYTF
- | TRBJ2-7 | TRBV30 | - | TGTGCCTGGAGTGTCGCATTCGGCGAGCAGTACTTC | CAWSVAFGEQYF
few | TRBJ1-3 | TRBV7-8 | - | TGTGCCAGCAGCGTGACCACAGGAACCTCTGGAAACACCATATATTTT | CASSVTTGTSGNTIYF
- | TRBJ2-2 | TRBV5-1 | TRBD2 | TGCGCCAGCAGCTTCTTTTCGGGAGGGGGCACCGGGGAGCTGTTTTTT | CASSFFSGGGTGELFF
- | TRBJ2-5 | TRBV5-4 | - | TGTGCCAGCAGCCCGGGAGTCCCGTACCAAGAGACCCAGTACTTC | CASSPGVPYQETQYF
medium-sized | TRBJ1-1 | TRBV7-9 | - | TGTGCCAGCAGCTTAGAAGGGGCTTTCAACACTGAAGCTTTCTTT | CASSLEGAFNTEAFF
few | TRBJ1-5 | TRBV2 | TRBD1 | TGTGCCAGCGGGGGAAGACAGGGGCGGGACAATCAGCCCCAGCATTTT | CASGGRQGRDNQPQHF
- | TRBJ2-1 | TRBV6-1 | - | TGTGCCAGCACATTGGGGGGGCCGAATGAGCAGTTCTTC | CASTLGGPNEQFF
- | TRBJ1-2 | TRBV15 | - | TGTGCCACCAGCAGAGATGTGTATGACAGGAGCTACACCTTC | CATSRDVYDRSYTF
many | TRBJ1-1 | TRBV6-5 | - | TGTGCCAGCAGTCGCGACAGTATGAACACTGAAGCTTTCTTT | CASSRDSMNTEAFF
- | TRBJ2-1 | TRBV7-9 | - | TGTGCCAGCACTACAACTAGGGAGCAGTTCTTC | CASTTTREQFF
few | TRBJ2-3 | TRBV6-1 | - | TGTGCCAGCCGTTGGCACACAGATACGCAGTATTTT | CASRWHTDTQYF
- | TRBJ2-1 | TRBV5-1 | - | TGCGCCAGCAGCTTGGAGGCGGGGTCCTACAATGAGCAGTTCTTC | CASSLEAGSYNEQFF
- | TRBJ1-1 | TRBV28 | - | TGTGCCACCAGGGTGCAGGGAAACACTGAAGCTTTCTTT | CATRVQGNTEAFF
- | TRBJ1-5 | TRBV19 | TRBD1 | TGTGCCGCCTCACCCTTACAGGGGGCGACTCAGCCCCAGCATTTT | CAASPLQGATQPQHF
- | TRBJ2-7 | TRBV7-9 | TRBD1 | TGTGCCAGCAGCGCCCGGGACAGGGGTTACGAGCAGTACTTC | CASSARDRGYEQYF
- | TRBJ1-1 | TRBV14 | - | TGTGCCAGCAGCCAAGTGGTAGGGGAGAACACTGAAGCTTTCTTT | CASSQVVGENTEAFF
- | TRBJ2-1 | TRBV27 | TRBD2 | TGTGCCAGCAGTTTATGGACTAGCAGCAACAATGAGCAGTTCTTC | CASSLWTSSNNEQFF
once | TRBJ2-5 | TRBV5-1 | - | TGCGCCAGCAGCTTGCAGGGGGGCGTCCAAGAGACCCAGTACTTC | CASSLQGGVQETQYF
- | TRBJ1-4 | TRBV5-6 | TRBD1 | TGTGCCAGCAGCTTGATTCGGGACAGCCTGCGTAATGAAAAACTGTTTTTT | CASSLIRDSLRNEKLFF
- | TRBJ2-2 | TRBV5-1 | TRBD2 | TGCGCCAGCAGCCCCGGACTAGCGGGAGGGCAGGCCGGGGAGCTGTTTTTT | CASSPGLAGGQAGELFF
- | TRBJ1-5 | TRBV5-1 | - | TGCGCCAGCAGCTTGGTTGCAGGCGGCAATCAGCCCCAGCATTTT | CASSLVAGGNQPQHF
- | TRBJ2-7 | TRBV5-1 | - | TGCGCCAGCAGCGCTAGGACAGACGAGCAGTACTTC | CASSARTDEQYF
once | TRBJ2-7 | TRBV5-6 | TRBD2 | TGTGCCAGCAGCCGGGCTAGCGGAACCTACGAGCAGTACTTC | CASSRASGTYEQYF
- | TRBJ1-5 | TRBV27 | - | TGTGCCAGCAGGCCCAATTACTCCAGGGGAAGCAATCAGCCCCAGCATTTT | CASRPNYSRGSNQPQHF
few | TRBJ1-6 | TRBV5-4 | - | TGTGCCAGCAGCACTGCAGGGGAGCACTCACCCCTCCACTTT | CASSTAGEHSPLHF
- | TRBJ1-1 | TRBV10-3 | - | TGTGCCATCAGTGACCAATCCAAGAACACTGAAGCTTTCTTT | CAISDQSKNTEAFF
- | TRBJ1-4 | TRBV28 | - | TGTGCCAGCTCGGACAGTCCTGAGCCTGAAAAACTGTTTTTT | CASSDSPEPEKLFF
few | TRBJ1-3 | TRBV2 | - | TGTGCCAGCGAGGGGGCTGGAAACACCATATATTTT | CASEGAGNTIYF
- | TRBJ1-4 | TRBV5-1 | - | TGCGCCAGCGCGGACAGCCTAAATGAAAAACTGTTTTTT | CASADSLNEKLFF
- | TRBJ2-7 | TRBV28 | TRBD1 | TGTGCCAGCAGTTCCCGACAGGGGACCTACGAGCAGTACTTC | CASSSRQGTYEQYF
- | TRBJ1-4 | TRBV5-6 | TRBD1 | TGTGCCAGCAGCTGGGGACAGAACTGGGAAAAACTGTTTTTT | CASSWGQNWEKLFF
- | TRBJ2-3 | TRBV6-1 | TRBD1 | TGTGCCAGCAGTGACAGGGGGAAAGCAGATACGCAGTATTTT | CASSDRGKADTQYF
once | TRBJ2-1 | TRBV10-3 | TRBD1 | TGTGCCATCACCGGGACAGAAGACAATGAGCAGTTCTTC | CAITGTEDNEQFF
- | TRBJ2-3 | TRBV5-3 | TRBD1 | TGTGCCAGAAGCCCTCCAAGGGGGCGGGCAGATACGCAGTATTTT | CARSPPRGRADTQYF
once | TRBJ1-5 | TRBV7-8 | TRBD1 | TGTGCCAGCAGCTTTGGCAGGGGGTTTGCTCAGCCCCAGCATTTT | CASSFGRGFAQPQHF
- | TRBJ2-7 | TRBV5-1 | TRBD1 | TGCGCCAGCAGCTTGTCTGGGACAGGCCTCTACGAGCAGTACTTC | CASSLSGTGLYEQYF
medium-sized | TRBJ2-3 | TRBV9 | - | TGTGCCAGCAGCGTAGACGGCGCGGTCACAGATACGCAGTATTTT | CASSVDGAVTDTQYF
- | TRBJ1-2 | TRBV19 | - | TGTGCCAGTAGTAACCTTAACCAGGCGTCTTACTATGGCTACACCTTC | CASSNLNQASYYGYTF
- | TRBJ1-2 | TRBV5-1 | TRBD1 | TGCGCCAGCAGCTGGACAGGGGCGGAAGGCTACACCTTC | CASSWTGAEGYTF
- | TRBJ2-7 | TRBV30 | TRBD1 | TGTGCCTGGTCGGGGGACAGGGGGGGCCGCTACGAGCAGTACTTC | CAWSGDRGGRYEQYF
few | TRBJ1-4 | TRBV6-1 | TRBD1 | TGTGCCAGCAGTGAGAACAGGGGTGGAGAAAAACTGTTTTTT | CASSENRGGEKLFF
- | TRBJ2-1 | TRBV2 | TRBD2 | TGTGCCAGCAGTGTGTTAGGGGCCCTACTAGCGGGAAAGGATGAGCAGTTCTTC | CASSVLGALLAGKDEQFF